Presented here are 30 T cell receptor beta chains from one specimen sequenced in a study of identical twins. Via MiXCR, TCRdb re-called the 5' RACE reads, giving one row per CDR3 protein. This table has 1.5 million to 2 million distinct CDR3 sequences, less than 40% appearing once. Sequencing was performed on cord blood. The receptors stem from a newborn girl in good health.

The chain has TRBV2 and TRBJ1-1; no clear D gene. In germline, CDR1 is SNHLY, CDR2 FYNNEI. V dropped 7 bases and J dropped 1 base, with 7 bases sitting between them. This CDR3 is 12 amino acids long. The CDR3 loop is CASMRRNTEAFF. The CDR3 bases are TGTGCCAGCATGAGGAGGAACACTGAAGCTTTCTTT.

V is TRBV20-1 and J is TRBJ1-2; a weak D match, TRBD1 (6 bases). The CDR3 is made up of 15 amino acids. The V end lost 1 base, the J end lost 8 bases, and 20 bases lay between the germline ends. The germline gives CDR1 DFQATT, CDR2 SNEGSKA (reference sequence). Written as DNA, the CDR3 is TGCAGTGCTAGAGCCCGGGGAGGGGGTGTAGGCGGCTACACCTTC. Its translation: CSARARGGGVGGYTF.

This clonotype was observed once. The gene calls are TRBV12-3 or TRBV12-4 and TRBJ1-2, with TRBD1 as a possible D gene (6 bases). V gave up 3 bases and J gave up 7 bases, with 9 bases separating them. The CDR3 has 12 residues. The CDR3 loop is CASSFVGGGYTF. In DNA, the CDR3 is TGTGCCAGCAGTTTTGTAGGGGGTGGCTACACCTTC.

The chain couples TRBV7-2 to TRBJ1-1; D is unclear. The CDR3 consists of 14 residues. The germline CDR1 and CDR2 sequences are SGHTA and FQGNSA. V was trimmed by 3 bases and J by 1 base, leaving 9 bases between them. Here the CDR3 reads CASSFGVANTEAFF. CDR3 DNA sequence: TGTGCCAGCAGCTTCGGTGTGGCGAACACTGAAGCTTTCTTT.

The sample holds a few counts of this clonotype. The CDR3 DNA sequence: TGTGCCAGCAGCTTAGTTCGGGGGGCCAGAAGTGGCTACACCTTC. It encodes CASSLVRGARSGYTF. This chain connects TRBV7-2 to TRBJ1-2, with D perhaps TRBD1 (6 bases). Trimming pared 1 base from V and 7 bases from J, leaving 16 bases between. There are 15 residues in the CDR3. Germline loops: CDR1 SGHTA, CDR2 FQGNSA.

The gene calls are TRBV7-9 and TRBJ2-2; D ambiguous. Germline-derived CDR1 and CDR2 are SEHNR and FQNEAQ (reference sequence). The CDR3 is 14 amino acids. The germline V and J ends were trimmed by 0 bases and 5 bases, with 7 bases remaining between them. The CDR3 DNA follows: TGTGCCAGCAGCTTAGCAGGCAAAACCGGGGAGCTGTTTTTT. Protein sequence: CASSLAGKTGELFF.

A few counts support this clonotype. V is TRBV7-4 and J is TRBJ1-2, with 7 bases identical to TRBD1. This CDR3 is built from 16 residues. The ends lost 2 bases at V and 2 bases at J; junction bases unmatched: 8. Per germline, CDR1 SGHVT and CDR2 SQSDAQ. CDR3 nucleotides: TGTGCCAGCAGCTTAAAACCTCGGGACAGCAACTATGGCTACACCTTC. It codes for CASSLKPRDSNYGYTF.

The chain recombines TRBV20-1 with TRBJ2-3; no firm D call. The CDR3 extends over 15 amino acids. Deletions cut 5 bases from V and 3 bases from J, with 18 bases between. Germline V gene data show CDR1 as DFQATT and CDR2 as SNEGSKA (reference sequence). Written as DNA, the CDR3 is TGCAGTGCTTCATATACTTACAGACTGACAGATACGCAGTATTTT. It is translated as CSASYTYRLTDTQYF.

The V and J genes are TRBV2 and TRBJ2-5, with D possibly being TRBD1 (6 bases). V was cut by 10 bases and J by 2 bases, with 20 bases left in between. The CDR3 is 15 amino acids. CDR1 is SNHLY and CDR2 is FYNNEI in the germline V gene. CDR3 nucleotides: TGTGCCATCTCATACCGGGACACAAATCAAGAGACCCAGTACTTC. As protein: CAISYRDTNQETQYF.

Note on this clonotype: One end of the junction varies from germline; a read error may be responsible. This chain's CDR3 is CASSQTTLSYNERYF. The CDR3 DNA follows: TGTGCCAGCAGTCAGACTACCTTATCCTACAATGAGCGGTACTTC. The chain couples TRBV6-5 to TRBJ2-1; D is possibly TRBD2 (5 bases). This CDR3 region has 15 residues. Looked up from germline, CDR1 is MNHEY and CDR2 is SVGAGI.

This chain links TRBV7-2 with TRBJ2-3; a possible D gene is TRBD1 (6 bases). Trimming removed 5 bases from V and 0 bases from J, with 15 bases in between. Germline assignment: CDR1 SGHTA and CDR2 FQGNSA. The CDR3 loop spans 16 amino acids. CDR3 nucleotides: TGTGCCAGCAGCACCACCGGGACACGGAGCACAGATACGCAGTATTTT. It encodes CASSTTGTRSTDTQYF.

The DNA of the CDR3 is TGTGCCAGCAGTTTTCCGGGAGCCCTCTACAATGAGCAGTACTTC. This translates into CASSFPGALYNEQYF. The chain links TRBV28 to TRBJ2-1; tentatively, D is TRBD2 (6 bases). The end of the DNA aligns better with TRBJ2-7, so the J call may be wrong. The germline gives CDR1 MDHEN, CDR2 SYDVKM. The CDR3 has 15 residues.

This clonotype was counted between two and nine times. The chain joins TRBV2 to TRBJ2-3; D may be TRBD2 (5 bases). Germline V lookup: CDR1 SNHLY, CDR2 FYNNEI. Trimming stripped 8 bases from V and 1 base from J, with 19 bases between. The CDR3 consists of 16 residues. CDR3 sequence (DNA): TGTGCCAGCGAGATAACGCGGGCGAGCCGCACAGATACGCAGTATTTT. Protein: CASEITRASRTDTQYF.

This clonotype was counted between two and nine times. V usage is TRBV5-1 and J usage is TRBJ2-5; perhaps TRBD1 as D (5 bases). The CDR3 totals 15 residues. Trimming removed 3 bases at V and 0 bases at J, with 12 bases between. Per the germline V gene, CDR1 is SGHRS and CDR2 is YFSETQ. The CDR3 reads CASSSHRSYQETQYF. CDR3 DNA sequence: TGCGCCAGCAGCTCCCACAGGAGTTACCAAGAGACCCAGTACTTC.

The rearrangement uses TRBV4-2 and TRBJ2-1; tentatively, D is TRBD2 (5 bases). CDR1 is LGHNA, CDR2 YNFKEQ, per germline. This CDR3 has 14 residues. Trimming removed 4 bases from V and 5 bases from J, with 12 bases in between. The CDR3 sequence is CASSLRRSNNEQFF. In DNA, the CDR3 is TGTGCCAGCAGCCTCCGGAGGTCCAACAATGAGCAGTTCTTC.

The chain has TRBV5-1 and TRBJ2-5; 8 nucleotides line up with TRBD1. There are 14 residues in the CDR3. Germline V gives CDR1 SGHRS, CDR2 YFSETQ. V shed 1 base, J shed 5 bases, and the junction held 4 bases outside the gene matches. CDR3 protein: CASSLRTGLETQYF. As DNA, the CDR3 is TGCGCCAGCAGCTTGAGGACAGGGTTGGAGACCCAGTACTTC.

The J gene is TRBJ1-2, the V gene TRBV19; TRBD1 matches 8 bases. The CDR3 has 15 amino acids. The J segment lost 2 bases and the V segment lost 6 bases, leaving 8 bases of the junction unmatched. Germline values: CDR1 LNHDA, CDR2 SQIVND (reference sequence). The CDR3 loop is CASRKTGDGNYGYTF. DNA for the CDR3: TGTGCCAGTAGAAAGACAGGGGACGGGAACTATGGCTACACCTTC. Drawing the rest from reference TRBV19 and TRBJ1-2, the complete variable domain is DGGITQSPKYLFRKEGQNVTLSCEQNLNHDAMYWYRQDPGQGLRLIYYSQIVNDFQKGDIAEGYSVSREKKESFPLTVTSAQKNPTAFYLCASRKTGDGNYGYTFGSGTRLTVV.

V is TRBV30 and J is TRBJ1-4, with 7 bases that match TRBD1. The germline gives CDR1 GTSNPN, CDR2 SVGIG (reference sequence). The CDR3 covers 15 residues. Trimming at V came to 3 bases and at J to 3 bases, leaving 7 bases not matched to a gene. The CDR3 spells CAWRDRTAPNEKLFF. The CDR3 nucleotides are TGTGCCTGGAGGGACAGGACAGCTCCTAATGAAAAACTGTTTTTT.

The table lists this clonotype with a few counts. The chain carries TRBV7-6 and TRBJ1-6; D may be TRBD1 (5 bases). Germline-derived CDR1 and CDR2 are SGHVS and FNYEAQ. V was trimmed by 5 bases and J by 3 bases, leaving 8 bases between them. The CDR3 is 14 residues long. CDR3 protein: CASSRQNYNSPLHF. The CDR3 nucleotides read TGTGCCAGCAGCCGACAGAACTATAATTCACCCCTCCACTTT.

The sample holds one count of this clonotype. Being one base from a much bigger clone, this may be a read error. The rearrangement uses TRBV29-1 and TRBJ2-1; D is ambiguous. The CDR3 totals 11 residues. The V and J ends lost 3 bases and 5 bases respectively, with 5 bases between them. CDR1 SQVTM and CDR2 ANQGSEA come from the germline V gene. The CDR3 here is CSVDEHNEQFF. CDR3 nucleotides: TGCAGCGTTGACGAACACAATGAGCAGTTCTTC.

The V gene is TRBV20-1, the J gene TRBJ1-3; D gene unclear. This CDR3 region has 16 residues. The germline V gene has CDR1 DFQATT and CDR2 SNEGSKA (reference sequence). V was clipped by 6 bases and J by 0 bases, with 18 bases between them. The CDR3 nucleotides read TGCAGTGCCGTAGGAGGGTCCCCTAGCTCTGGAAACACCATATATTTT. This encodes CSAVGGSPSSGNTIYF.

The chain links TRBV29-1 to TRBJ2-1; D is perhaps TRBD1 (6 bases). CDR1 and CDR2 (germline): SQVTM, ANQGSEA. The CDR3 runs 11 residues. V was trimmed by 3 bases and J by 12 bases, leaving 12 bases between them. CDR3 amino acids: CSVDPRGGQFF. CDR3 bases: TGCAGCGTTGATCCCCGAGGGGGGCAGTTCTTC.

The chain employs TRBV7-2 and TRBJ2-4; 10 bases align to TRBD2. CDR3 length: 15 residues. The V gene's germline CDR1 is SGHTA and CDR2 FQGNSA. The ends lost 1 base at V and 13 bases at J; junction bases unmatched: 10. CDR3 nucleotides: TGTGCCAGCAGCTTAGAACTAGCGGGGAATGGTGAGCAGTACTTC. Residues: CASSLELAGNGEQYF.

V and J are TRBV6-6 and TRBJ1-5; 9 bases line up with TRBD1. There are 17 residues in the CDR3. Germline V gene data show CDR1 as MNHNY and CDR2 as SVGAGI (reference sequence). V shed 5 bases, J shed 0 bases, and the junction held 8 bases outside the gene matches. CDR3 sequence reads: CASSPGQGTYSNQPQHF. The CDR3 DNA is TGTGCCAGCAGTCCGGGACAGGGAACATATAGCAATCAGCCCCAGCATTTT.

V is TRBV19 and J is TRBJ1-2, with unresolved D. V was trimmed by 5 bases and J by 4 bases, leaving 11 bases between them. Germline CDR1 reads LNHDA; CDR2 reads SQIVND (reference sequence). CDR3 length equals 13 residues. CDR3 DNA: TGTGCCAGTAGTGGAGCCTTCGGCTATGGCTACACCTTC. Protein product: CASSGAFGYGYTF.

This rearrangement joins TRBV3-1 to TRBJ2-4; D is undetermined. Germline V CDR1 and CDR2: LGHDT, YNNKEL (reference sequence). The CDR3 has 14 residues. Trimming shortened V by 4 bases and J by 3 bases, and 10 bases separated the two germline ends. The CDR3: CASSPRWVKNIQYF. Here the CDR3 DNA reads TGTGCCAGCAGCCCGCGCTGGGTCAAAAACATTCAGTACTTC.

This clonotype was seen more than once but under ten times. The gene calls are TRBV10-3 and TRBJ2-3, with a tentative D call TRBD1 (6 bases). V lost 2 bases, J lost 2 bases, and 14 bases lay in between. Per the germline V gene, CDR1 is ENHRY and CDR2 is SYGVKD. This CDR3 region has 16 residues. Written as DNA, the CDR3 is TGTGCCATCAGTGAGATCAGGGGCCACTACACAGATACGCAGTATTTT. This codes for CAISEIRGHYTDTQYF.

This clonotype was seen a few times. The chain uses TRBV6-5 and TRBJ2-7; tentative D call: TRBD1 (5 bases). The V gene's germline CDR1 is MNHEY and CDR2 SVGAGI. This CDR3 is 14 amino acids long. V was clipped by 2 bases and J by 2 bases, with 10 bases between them. Here the CDR3 reads CASSYGATAYEQYF. The DNA for the CDR3 is TGTGCCAGCAGTTACGGGGCAACAGCCTACGAGCAGTACTTC.

This chain connects TRBV27 to TRBJ1-5; D call uncertain. V was trimmed by 2 bases and J by 7 bases, leaving 12 bases between them. The CDR3 runs 14 residues. Germline V gene lookup returns CDR1 MNHEY and CDR2 SMNVEV (reference sequence). The CDR3 bases are TGTGCCAGCAGTTTACGTGGGAGAGGACAGCCCCAGCATTTT. Its translation: CASSLRGRGQPQHF.

This clonotype occurred a few times. The V gene is TRBV4-1, the J gene TRBJ1-5; D is ambiguous. The V end was cut by 4 bases, the J end by 3 bases, with 13 bases between. Germline V gene data show CDR1 as MGHRA and CDR2 as YSYEKL. The CDR3 sequence is 15 residues long. The CDR3 DNA follows: TGCGCCAGCAGCCGGTCATGGCGGGACAATCAGCCCCAGCATTTT. As protein: CASSRSWRDNQPQHF.